The clone carrying this T cell receptor (beta chain) occurred a few times. Its antigen is currently unknown. TCRdb re-derived calls from the RT-PCR reads in MiXCR, one entry per CDR3 protein. The table records hundreds of thousands of distinct CDR3 sequences, approximately 7.6% of them present only once. This CDR3 contains 15 residues. Germline V gene sequence: CDR1 MNHEY, CDR2 SVGEGT. V gave up 5 bases and J gave up 4 bases, with 12 bases separating them. The data stem from a study of response to subunit inactivated influenza vaccine. Study conclusions and caveats: After each seasonal influenza vaccination, few new T cells are recruited, the authors suggested.

The material sequenced was PBMCs from blood, taken roughly 24 months after vaccination. The sequence was collected from a man aged 50 to 69 who received an inactivated influenza vaccine. The rearrangement links TRBV6-2 or TRBV6-3 to TRBJ1-6; D is undetermined. The CDR3 bases are TGTGCCAGCAGTACCTCCGGGGTTTATAATTCACCCCTCCACTTT. Its protein is CASSTSGVYNSPLHF.